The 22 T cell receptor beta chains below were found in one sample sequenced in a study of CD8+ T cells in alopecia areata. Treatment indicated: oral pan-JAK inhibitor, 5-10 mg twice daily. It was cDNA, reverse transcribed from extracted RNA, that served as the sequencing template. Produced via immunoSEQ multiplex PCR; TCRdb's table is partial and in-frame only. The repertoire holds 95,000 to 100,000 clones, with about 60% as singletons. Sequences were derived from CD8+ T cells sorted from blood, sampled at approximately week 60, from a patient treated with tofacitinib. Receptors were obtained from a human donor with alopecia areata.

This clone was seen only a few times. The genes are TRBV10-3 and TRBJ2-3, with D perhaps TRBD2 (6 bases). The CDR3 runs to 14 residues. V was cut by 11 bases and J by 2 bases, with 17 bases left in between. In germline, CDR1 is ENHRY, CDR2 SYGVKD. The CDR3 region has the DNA TGTGCCTCCGGCGAGGCGGGGTACACAGATACGCAGTATTTT. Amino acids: CASGEAGYTDTQYF.

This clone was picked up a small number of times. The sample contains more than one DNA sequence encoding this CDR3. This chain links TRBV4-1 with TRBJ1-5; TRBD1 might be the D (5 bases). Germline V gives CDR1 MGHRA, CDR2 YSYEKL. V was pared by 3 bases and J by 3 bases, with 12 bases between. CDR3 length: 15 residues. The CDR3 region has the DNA TGCGCCAGCAGCCAGCGCCAGGGTGACAATCAGCCCCAGCATTTT. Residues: CASSQRQGDNQPQHF.

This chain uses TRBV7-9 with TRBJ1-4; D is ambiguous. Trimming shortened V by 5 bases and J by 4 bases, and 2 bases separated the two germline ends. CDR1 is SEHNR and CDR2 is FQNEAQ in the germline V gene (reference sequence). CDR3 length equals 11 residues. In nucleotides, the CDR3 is TGTGCCAGCAGCATTAATGAAAAACTGTTTTTT. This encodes CASSINEKLFF.

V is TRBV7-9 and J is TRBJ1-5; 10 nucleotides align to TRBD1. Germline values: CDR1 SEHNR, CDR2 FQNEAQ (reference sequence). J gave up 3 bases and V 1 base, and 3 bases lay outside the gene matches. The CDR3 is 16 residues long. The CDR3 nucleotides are TGTGCCAGCAGCTTAGGACAGGGGGCACACAATCAGCCCCAGCATTTT. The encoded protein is CASSLGQGAHNQPQHF.

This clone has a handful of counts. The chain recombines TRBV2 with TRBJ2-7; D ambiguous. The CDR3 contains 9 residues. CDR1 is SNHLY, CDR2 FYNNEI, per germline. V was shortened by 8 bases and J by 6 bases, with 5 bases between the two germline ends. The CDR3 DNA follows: TGTGCCAGCGGGCCCGAGCAGTACTTC. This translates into CASGPEQYF.

The CDR3 loop is CSVEGDLSYEQYF. CDR3 DNA: TGCAGCGTTGAAGGGGACCTCTCCTACGAGCAGTACTTC. The gene calls are TRBV29-1 and TRBJ2-7; D is perhaps TRBD1 or TRBD2 (5 bases each). CDR1 is SQVTM, CDR2 ANQGSEA, per germline. The CDR3 is 13 residues long. V lost 1 base to trimming and J lost 0 bases, with 7 bases between them.

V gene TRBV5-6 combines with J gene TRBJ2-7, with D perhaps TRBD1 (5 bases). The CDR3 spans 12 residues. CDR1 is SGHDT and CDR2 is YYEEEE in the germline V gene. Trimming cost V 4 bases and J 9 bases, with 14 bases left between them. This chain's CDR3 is CASSEMTDAQYF. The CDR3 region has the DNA TGTGCCAGCAGCGAAATGACAGACGCGCAGTACTTC. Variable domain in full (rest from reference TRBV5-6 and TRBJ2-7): DAGVTQSPTHLIKTRGQQVTLRCSPKSGHDTVSWYQQALGQGPQFIFQYYEEEERQRGNFPDRFSGHQFPNYSSELNVNALLLGDSALYLCASSEMTDAQYFGPGTRLTVT.

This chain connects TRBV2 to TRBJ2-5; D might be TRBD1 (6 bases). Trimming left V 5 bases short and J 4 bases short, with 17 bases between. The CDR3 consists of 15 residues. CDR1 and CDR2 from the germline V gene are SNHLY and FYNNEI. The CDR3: CASSPHRQGRETQYF. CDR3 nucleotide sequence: TGTGCCAGCAGTCCCCACCGGCAGGGGAGAGAGACCCAGTACTTC.

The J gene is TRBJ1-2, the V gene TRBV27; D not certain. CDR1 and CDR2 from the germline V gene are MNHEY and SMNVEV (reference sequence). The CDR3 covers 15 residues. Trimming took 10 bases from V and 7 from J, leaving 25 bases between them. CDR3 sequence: CATSPLGPPGSGYTF. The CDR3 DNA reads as TGTGCCACCTCGCCCCTCGGGCCGCCGGGATCTGGCTACACCTTC.

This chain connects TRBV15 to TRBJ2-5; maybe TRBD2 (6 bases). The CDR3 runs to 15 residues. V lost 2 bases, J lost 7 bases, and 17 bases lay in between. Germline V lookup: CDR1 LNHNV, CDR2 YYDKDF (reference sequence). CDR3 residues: CATSRPTETGGTQYF. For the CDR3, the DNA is TGTGCCACCAGCAGACCGACAGAGACCGGGGGGACCCAGTACTTC.

CDR3 sequence: CASSEWASGVNEKLFF. The CDR3 nucleotides are TGTGCCAGCAGTGAATGGGCGTCAGGGGTTAATGAAAAACTGTTTTTT. This rearrangement joins TRBV6-1 to TRBJ1-4; D is perhaps TRBD1 (6 bases). V dropped 2 bases and J dropped 4 bases, with 14 bases sitting between them. The CDR3 is made up of 16 amino acids. Germline V gives CDR1 MNHNS, CDR2 SASEGT.

CDR3 residues: CASSLAGRGYNEQFF. In DNA form, the CDR3 reads TGTGCCAGCAGCTTAGCAGGCAGGGGCTACAATGAGCAGTTCTTC. The genes are TRBV7-6 and TRBJ2-1; D possibly corresponds to TRBD1 (6 bases). The CDR3 is made up of 15 amino acids. Germline V gene lookup returns CDR1 SGHVS and CDR2 FNYEAQ. V shed 0 bases and J shed 3 bases, with 9 bases lying between them.

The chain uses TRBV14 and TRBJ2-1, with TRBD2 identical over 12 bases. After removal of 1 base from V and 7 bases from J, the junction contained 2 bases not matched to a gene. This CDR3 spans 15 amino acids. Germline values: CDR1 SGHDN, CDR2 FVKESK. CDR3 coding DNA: TGTGCCAGCAGCCAAGTTGGACTAGCGGGGAATGAGCAGTTCTTC. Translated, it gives CASSQVGLAGNEQFF.

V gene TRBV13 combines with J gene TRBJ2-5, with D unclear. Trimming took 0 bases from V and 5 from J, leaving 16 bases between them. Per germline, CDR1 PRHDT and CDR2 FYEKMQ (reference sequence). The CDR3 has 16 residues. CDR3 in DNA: TGTGCCAGCAGCTTAGGGCCCGTGAGCCCGGCGGAGACCCAGTACTTC. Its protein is CASSLGPVSPAETQYF.

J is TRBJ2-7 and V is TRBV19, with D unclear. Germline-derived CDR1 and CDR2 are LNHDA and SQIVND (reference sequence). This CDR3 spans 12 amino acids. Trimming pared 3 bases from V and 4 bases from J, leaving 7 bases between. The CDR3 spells CASSMGRYEQYF. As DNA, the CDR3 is TGTGCCAGTAGTATGGGCAGATACGAGCAGTACTTC.

In nucleotides, the CDR3 is TGTGCCAGCAGTCAAGGGGGCACAGATACGCAGTATTTT. Protein product: CASSQGGTDTQYF. This chain joins TRBV27 and TRBJ2-3; D is possibly TRBD1 (5 bases). Trimming removed 5 bases from V and 1 base from J, with 7 bases in between. The CDR3 loop spans 13 amino acids. CDR1 and CDR2 (germline): MNHEY, SMNVEV (reference sequence).

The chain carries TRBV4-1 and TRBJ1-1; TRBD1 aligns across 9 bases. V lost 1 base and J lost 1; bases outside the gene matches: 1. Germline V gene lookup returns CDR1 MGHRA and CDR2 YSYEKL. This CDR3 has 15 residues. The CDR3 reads CASSQVTGGNTEAFF. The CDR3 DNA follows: TGCGCCAGCAGCCAAGTGACAGGGGGGAACACTGAAGCTTTCTTT.

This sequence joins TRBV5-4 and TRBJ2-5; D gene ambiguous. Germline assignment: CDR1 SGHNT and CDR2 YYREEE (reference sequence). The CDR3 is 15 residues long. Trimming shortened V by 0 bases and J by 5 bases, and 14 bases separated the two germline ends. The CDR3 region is CASSLGAHHGETQYF. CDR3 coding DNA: TGTGCCAGCAGCTTGGGGGCTCACCACGGGGAGACCCAGTACTTC.

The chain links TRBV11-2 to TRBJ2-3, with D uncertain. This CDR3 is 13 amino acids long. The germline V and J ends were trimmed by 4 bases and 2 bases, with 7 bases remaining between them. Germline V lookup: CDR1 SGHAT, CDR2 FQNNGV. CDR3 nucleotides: TGTGCCAGCAGCTCCGACCCCACAGATACGCAGTATTTT. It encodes CASSSDPTDTQYF.

In DNA form, the CDR3 reads TGTGCCAGCAGTTTATTCTCGGGGAGCTTACTTGGCTACACCTTC. Translating it yields CASSLFSGSLLGYTF. V is TRBV27 and J is TRBJ1-2; D ambiguous. The CDR3 covers 15 residues. V was clipped by 1 base and J by 7 bases, with 16 bases between them. Germline assignment: CDR1 MNHEY and CDR2 SMNVEV (reference sequence).

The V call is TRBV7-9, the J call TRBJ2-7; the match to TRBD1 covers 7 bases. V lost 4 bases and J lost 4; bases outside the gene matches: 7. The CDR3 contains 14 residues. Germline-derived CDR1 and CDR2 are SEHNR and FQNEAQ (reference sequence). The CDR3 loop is CASSSKDRSYEQYF. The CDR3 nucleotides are TGTGCCAGCAGCTCAAAGGACAGGTCGTACGAGCAGTACTTC.

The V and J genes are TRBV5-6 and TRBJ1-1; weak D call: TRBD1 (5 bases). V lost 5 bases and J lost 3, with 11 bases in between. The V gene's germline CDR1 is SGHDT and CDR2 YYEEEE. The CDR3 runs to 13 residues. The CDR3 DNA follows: TGTGCCAGCAGACTGGGACGGGACACTGAAGCTTTCTTT. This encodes CASRLGRDTEAFF.